The TCR beta chain described here comes from a study of cytomegalovirus exposure and HLA in healthy donors. Study conclusions and caveats: In a later analysis, CMV-associated beta chains were mostly HLA-associated, it appeared.

The CDR3 is 15 amino acids. Trimming removed 11 bases at V and 6 bases at J, with 26 bases between. This clone was detected once. The antigen remains undetermined. Both 60 Vbeta primers and 13 Jbeta primers went into the PCR. TCRdb keeps only in-frame clones here, not all; method: immunoSEQ multiplex PCR. Among over 150,000 clones listed, around 75% were seen once. This TCR came from a man aged 30-40 years in good health and CMV-seropositive. The chain recombines TRBV23-1 with TRBJ2-7, with D perhaps TRBD1 (6 bases). TRBV23-1 is assigned to the ORF class and has an uncertain function. The sequenced material came from PBMCs. The CDR3 sequence: CAPNVQGHLWSEQYF. CDR3 coding DNA: TGCGCCCCCAACGTCCAGGGGCATCTGTGGAGCGAGCAGTACTTC.